A single T cell receptor (beta chain) is shown here with its context. The V end lost 5 bases, the J end lost 1 base, and 14 bases lay between the germline ends. The germline V gene has CDR1 MNHEY and CDR2 SMNVEV (reference sequence). The CDR3 runs 15 residues. The PCR used 60 Vbeta and 13 Jbeta primers. Libraries were prepared by immunoSEQ multiplex PCR; TCRdb keeps only in-frame clonotypes and omits some of them. The sample records 140,000 or so clones, over 65% being singletons. This entry belongs to a study of cytomegalovirus exposure and HLA in healthy donors. Study in general: Earlier findings included over 90 million unique TCR beta sequences obtained from 170 million or so T cells.

Sequenced material: PBMCs. The sequence was collected from a female donor in good health and CMV-seronegative. This chain uses TRBV27 with TRBJ1-1, with a tentative D call TRBD1 (5 bases). This CDR3 reads CASSISFQGNTEAFF. For the CDR3, the DNA is TGTGCCAGCAGTATTTCCTTTCAGGGGAACACTGAAGCTTTCTTT.